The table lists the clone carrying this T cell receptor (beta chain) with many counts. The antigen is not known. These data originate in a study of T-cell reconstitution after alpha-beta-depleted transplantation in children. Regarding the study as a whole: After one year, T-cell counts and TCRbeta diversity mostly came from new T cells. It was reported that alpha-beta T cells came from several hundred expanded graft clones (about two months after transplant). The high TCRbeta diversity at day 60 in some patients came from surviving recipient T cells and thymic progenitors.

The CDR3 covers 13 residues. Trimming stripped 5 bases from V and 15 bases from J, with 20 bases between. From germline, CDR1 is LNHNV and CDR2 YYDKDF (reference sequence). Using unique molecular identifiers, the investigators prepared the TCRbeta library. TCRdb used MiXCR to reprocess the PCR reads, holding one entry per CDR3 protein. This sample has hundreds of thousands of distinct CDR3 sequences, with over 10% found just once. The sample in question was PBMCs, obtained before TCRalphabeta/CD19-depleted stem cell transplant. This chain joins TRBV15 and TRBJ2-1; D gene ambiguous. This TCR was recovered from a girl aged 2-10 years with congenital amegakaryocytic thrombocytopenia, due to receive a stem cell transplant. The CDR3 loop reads CATSAKPTGFPFF. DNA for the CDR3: TGTGCCACCAGCGCAAAACCTACCGGATTCCCGTTCTTC. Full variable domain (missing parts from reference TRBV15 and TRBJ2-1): DAMVIQNPRYQVTQFGKPVTLSCSQTLNHNVMYWYQQKSSQAPKLLFHYYDKDFNNEADTPDNFQSRRPNTSFCFLDIRSPGLGDTAMYLCATSAKPTGFPFFGPGTRLTVL.